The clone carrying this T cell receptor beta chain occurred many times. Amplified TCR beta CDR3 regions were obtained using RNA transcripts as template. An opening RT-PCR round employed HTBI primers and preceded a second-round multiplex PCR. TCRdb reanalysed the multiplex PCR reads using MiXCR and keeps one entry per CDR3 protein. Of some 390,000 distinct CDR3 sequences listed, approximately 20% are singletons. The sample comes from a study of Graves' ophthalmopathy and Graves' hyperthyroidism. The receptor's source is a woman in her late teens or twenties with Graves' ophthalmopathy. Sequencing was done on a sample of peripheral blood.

CDR3 coding DNA: TGTGCCAGCCGTCCGGGACAGGGCTTCAATGAGCAGTTCTTC. It translates to CASRPGQGFNEQFF. The chain employs TRBV19 and TRBJ2-1, with TRBD1 identical over 9 bases. The V gene's germline CDR1 is LNHDA and CDR2 SQIVND (reference sequence). V was clipped by 9 bases and J by 6 bases; unmatched bases: 9. The CDR3 runs 14 residues.